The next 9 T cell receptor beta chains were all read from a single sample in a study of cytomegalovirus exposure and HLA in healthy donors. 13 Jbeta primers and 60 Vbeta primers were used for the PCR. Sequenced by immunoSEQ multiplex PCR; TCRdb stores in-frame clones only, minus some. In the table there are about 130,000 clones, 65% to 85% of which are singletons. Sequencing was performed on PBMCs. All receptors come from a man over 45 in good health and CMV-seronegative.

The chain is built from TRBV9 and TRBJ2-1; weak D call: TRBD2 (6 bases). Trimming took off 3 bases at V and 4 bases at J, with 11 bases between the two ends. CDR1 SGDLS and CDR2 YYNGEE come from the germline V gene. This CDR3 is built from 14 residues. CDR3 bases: TGTGCCAGCAGCGCCGGGACTGGGTACAATGAGCAGTTCTTC. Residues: CASSAGTGYNEQFF.

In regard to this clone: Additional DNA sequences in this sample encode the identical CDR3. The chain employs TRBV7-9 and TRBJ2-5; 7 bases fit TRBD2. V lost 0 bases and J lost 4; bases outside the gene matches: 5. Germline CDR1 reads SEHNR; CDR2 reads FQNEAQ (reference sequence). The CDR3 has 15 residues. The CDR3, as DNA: TGTGCCAGCAGCTTAGCGGGAGGGCCTAGAGAGACCCAGTACTTC. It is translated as CASSLAGGPRETQYF.

The CDR3 sequence is CASSEQGMNTEAFF. As DNA, the CDR3 is TGCGCCAGCAGCGAACAGGGGATGAACACTGAAGCTTTCTTT. The gene calls are TRBV4-3 and TRBJ1-1; 7 bases align to TRBD1. The CDR3 consists of 14 residues. The germline gives CDR1 LGHNA, CDR2 YSLEER. The V gene end was trimmed by 5 bases and the J gene end by 0 bases; junction bases not matched to a gene: 3.

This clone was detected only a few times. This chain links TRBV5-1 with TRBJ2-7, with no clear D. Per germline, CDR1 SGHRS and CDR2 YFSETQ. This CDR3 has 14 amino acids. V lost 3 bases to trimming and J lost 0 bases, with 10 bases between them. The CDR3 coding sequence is TGCGCCAGCAGCTCACAGACGAGCTCCTACGAGCAGTACTTC. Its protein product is CASSSQTSSYEQYF.

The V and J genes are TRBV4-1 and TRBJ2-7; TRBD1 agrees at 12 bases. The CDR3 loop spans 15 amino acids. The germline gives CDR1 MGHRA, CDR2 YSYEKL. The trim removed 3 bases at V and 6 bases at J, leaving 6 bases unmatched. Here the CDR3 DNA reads TGCGCCAGCAGCCAGGGGGGACAGGGGGCAAGCGAGCAGTACTTC. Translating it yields CASSQGGQGASEQYF.

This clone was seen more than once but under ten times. As DNA, the CDR3 is TGCGCCAGCAGCTTGGTGGCAGTTTCCTCTGGGGCCAACGTCCTGACTTTC. As protein: CASSLVAVSSGANVLTF. The rearrangement uses TRBV5-1 and TRBJ2-6, with D uncertain. This CDR3 has 17 amino acids. Trimming took 0 bases from V and 0 from J, leaving 10 bases between them. The germline gives CDR1 SGHRS, CDR2 YFSETQ.

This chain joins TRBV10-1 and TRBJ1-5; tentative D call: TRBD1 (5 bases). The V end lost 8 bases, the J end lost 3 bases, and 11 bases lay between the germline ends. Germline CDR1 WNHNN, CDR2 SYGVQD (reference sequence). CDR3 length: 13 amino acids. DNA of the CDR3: TGCGCCAGCTCGACAGACTCCAATCAGCCCCAGCATTTT. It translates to CASSTDSNQPQHF.

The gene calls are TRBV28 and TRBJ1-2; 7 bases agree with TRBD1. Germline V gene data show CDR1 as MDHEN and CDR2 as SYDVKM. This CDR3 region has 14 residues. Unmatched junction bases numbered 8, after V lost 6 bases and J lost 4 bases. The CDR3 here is CASSPPDRSYGYTF. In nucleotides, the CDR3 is TGTGCCAGCAGCCCACCGGACAGGTCCTATGGCTACACCTTC.

CDR3 loop: CASSELRGHQPQHF. The CDR3 DNA reads as TGTGCCAGCAGTGAATTGAGGGGGCATCAGCCCCAGCATTTT. V is TRBV2 and J is TRBJ1-5; 7 bases are shared with TRBD1. The CDR3 spans 14 residues. Germline assignment: CDR1 SNHLY and CDR2 FYNNEI. V dropped 2 bases and J dropped 5; count of bases not matched to a gene: 3. The entire variable domain, with the rest obtained from reference TRBV2 and TRBJ1-5, is as follows: EPEVTQTPSHQVTQMGQEVILRCVPISNHLYFYWYRQILGQKVEFLVSFYNNEISEKSEIFDDQFSVERPDGSNFTLKIRSTKLEDSAMYFCASSELRGHQPQHFGDGTRLSIL.